Below, 28 T cell receptor beta chains from the same sample are listed, as sequenced in a study of shared clonotypes between healthy human individuals. The method was immunoSEQ multiplex PCR; TCRdb's version includes in-frame clones alone and lacks a portion of them. There are about 470,000 clones in the sample; 75% to 85% occur only once, and about 13% lies in the top ten. Sequenced sample: PBMCs. All receptors derive from a woman aged 40-49 years in good health. Some clones in this sample may be carry-over from other donors' samples.

The gene calls are TRBV30 and TRBJ2-7; 14 nucleotides match TRBD2. The trim removed 0 bases at V and 6 bases at J, leaving 4 bases unmatched. Germline V lookup: CDR1 GTSNPN, CDR2 SVGIG (reference sequence). There are 15 residues in the CDR3. The CDR3 nucleotides read TGTGCCTGGAGTGTCCGACTAGCGGGAGGGTTCGAGCAGTACTTC. It is translated as CAWSVRLAGGFEQYF.

V and J are TRBV6-6 and TRBJ2-1; 7 nucleotides line up with TRBD2. Germline V gene lookup returns CDR1 MNHNY and CDR2 SVGAGI (reference sequence). This CDR3 is built from 13 residues. Trimming took 8 bases from V and 0 from J; bases not matched to a gene: 1. CDR3 sequence (DNA): TGTGCCAGCGGCGGGAGCTCCTACAATGAGCAGTTCTTC. The encoded protein is CASGGSSYNEQFF.

To note about this clone: This likely came from a read error, as a far larger clone is one base away. The chain couples TRBV23-1 to TRBJ2-7, with D unclear. Being an ORF, TRBV23-1 has a function that is uncertain. This CDR3 is 13 amino acids long. The CDR3 DNA reads TGCGCCAGCAGTCACAGGAGCTCCTACGAGCAGTGCTTC. Protein sequence: CASSHRSSYEQCF.

The genes are TRBV25-1 and TRBJ2-5; either TRBD1 or TRBD2 may supply D (5 bases each). The better agreement between TRBJ2-7 and the DNA end casts doubt on the J call. CDR3 size: 15 residues. CDR1 and CDR2 from the germline V gene are MGHDK and SYGVNS. The CDR3 loop is CASSPMGRLSYEQYF. DNA for the CDR3: TGTGCCAGCAGCCCGATGGGACGGCTTTCCTACGAGCAGTACTTC.

Comment on this clone: Other DNA sequences of this sample code for an identical CDR3. The V gene is TRBV27, the J gene TRBJ2-7; 12 positions match TRBD2. Unmatched junction bases numbered 5, after V lost 4 bases and J lost 4 bases. Per germline, CDR1 MNHEY and CDR2 SMNVEV (reference sequence). This CDR3 comprises 15 residues. The CDR3 loop reads CASSWSGTSGYEQYF. For the CDR3, the DNA is TGTGCCAGCAGTTGGTCCGGGACTAGCGGGTACGAGCAGTACTTC.

This clone has just one count. The V gene is TRBV10-2, the J gene TRBJ2-1, with 12 bases aligning to TRBD2. The germline V gene encodes CDR1 WSHSY and CDR2 SAAADI. Trimming cost V 6 bases and J 9 bases; bases outside gene matches: 3. This CDR3 has 13 residues. For the CDR3, the DNA is TGCGCCAGCAGGGGACTAGCGGGTGGTGAGCAGTTCTTC. It codes for CASRGLAGGEQFF.

The chain combines TRBV7-8 with TRBJ2-7, with 12 bases that match TRBD1. V lost 6 bases to trimming and J lost 7 bases; unmatched junction nucleotides: 7. Per germline, CDR1 SGHVS and CDR2 FQNEAQ. The CDR3 consists of 14 residues. CDR3 protein: CASRGDRGPREQYF. In nucleotides, the CDR3 is TGTGCCAGCAGGGGGGACAGGGGGCCCCGAGAGCAGTACTTC.

This clone was seen a single time. V usage is TRBV28 and J usage is TRBJ2-2; a possible D gene is TRBD1 (5 bases). V was shortened by 5 bases and J by 1 base, with 8 bases between the two germline ends. This CDR3 contains 14 residues. The germline V gene encodes CDR1 MDHEN and CDR2 SYDVKM. The CDR3 DNA is TGTGCCAGCAGTATAACAGGGAACACCGGGGAGCTGTTTTTT. As protein: CASSITGNTGELFF. The full variable domain, its missing parts supplied by reference TRBV28 and TRBJ2-2, is DVKVTQSSRYLVKRTGEKVFLECVQDMDHENMFWYRQDPGLGLRLIYFSYDVKMKEKGDIPEGYSVSREKKERFSLILESASTNQTSMYLCASSITGNTGELFFGEGSRLTVL.

This chain joins TRBV29-1 and TRBJ1-2; 7 bases line up with TRBD1. There are 13 residues in the CDR3. Germline CDR1 reads SQVTM; CDR2 reads ANQGSEA. Trimming at V came to 3 bases and at J to 2 bases, leaving 3 bases not matched to a gene. The CDR3 DNA sequence: TGCAGCGTTGAGACGACAGGGAACTATGGCTACACCTTC. This codes for CSVETTGNYGYTF.

This clone has at least ten counts. This chain uses TRBV7-3 with TRBJ2-1; D perhaps matches TRBD2 (5 bases). The CDR3 is 14 amino acids. V was shortened by 4 bases and J by 8 bases, with 15 bases between the two germline ends. CDR1 is SGHTA, CDR2 FQGTGA, per germline. CDR3 in DNA: TGTGCCAGCAGCTCCCTCCGGGGTAGTGATGAGCAGTTCTTC. Protein product: CASSSLRGSDEQFF. Filled out from reference TRBV7-3 and TRBJ2-1, the complete variable domain reads GAGVSQTPSNKVTEKGKYVELRCDPISGHTALYWYRQSLGQGPEFLIYFQGTGAADDSGLPNDRFFAVRPEGSVSTLKIQRTERGDSAVYLCASSSLRGSDEQFFGPGTRLTVL.

This chain joins TRBV7-9 and TRBJ2-1; 11 positions match TRBD2. V shed 4 bases, J shed 7 bases, and the junction held 9 bases outside the gene matches. The germline gives CDR1 SEHNR, CDR2 FQNEAQ (reference sequence). The CDR3 loop spans 16 amino acids. The DNA for the CDR3 is TGTGCCAGCAGCTCTTCTACTAGCGGGAGCAGGAATGAGCAGTTCTTC. Translating it yields CASSSSTSGSRNEQFF.

CDR3 in amino acids: CASSSRAADTQYF. The CDR3 DNA reads as TGTGCCAGCAGCTCAAGGGCGGCAGATACGCAGTATTTT. The rearrangement joins TRBV7-3 to TRBJ2-3; D gene uncertain. CDR3 size: 13 residues. Germline CDR1 and CDR2: SGHTA and FQGTGA. Trimming shortened V by 4 bases and J by 4 bases, and 9 bases separated the two germline ends.

The chain is built from TRBV10-3 and TRBJ2-2; no definite D call. Deletions cut 8 bases from V and 1 base from J, with 5 bases between. CDR1 ENHRY and CDR2 SYGVKD come from the germline V gene. This CDR3 is 12 amino acids long. In DNA, the CDR3 is TGTGCCATCCCCAAGAACACCGGGGAGCTGTTTTTT. Residues: CAIPKNTGELFF.

The chain is built from TRBV4-1 and TRBJ2-2; TRBD2 matches at 7 bases. CDR1 MGHRA and CDR2 YSYEKL come from the germline V gene. This CDR3 has 17 amino acids. V dropped 1 base and J dropped 1; count of bases not matched to a gene: 6. CDR3 region: CASSQAQLALNTGELFF. The CDR3 coding sequence is TGCGCCAGCAGCCAAGCCCAACTAGCGCTGAACACCGGGGAGCTGTTTTTT.

V and J are TRBV7-2 and TRBJ2-1, with D possibly being TRBD2 (6 bases). Germline loops: CDR1 SGHTA, CDR2 FQGNSA. With 1 base removed from V and 6 bases from J, the gap between germline ends came to 25 bases. The CDR3 is 19 amino acids. CDR3 in amino acids: CASSLDPGPGRDIGNEQFF. As DNA, the CDR3 is TGTGCCAGCAGCTTAGATCCAGGGCCGGGGCGGGATATAGGCAATGAGCAGTTCTTC.

This clone was recorded many times. This chain links TRBV7-2 with TRBJ2-3; 7 nucleotides match TRBD1. Germline V gene data show CDR1 as SGHTA and CDR2 as FQGNSA. This CDR3 region has 15 residues. The trim removed 1 base at V and 3 bases at J, leaving 4 bases unmatched. In nucleotides, the CDR3 is TGTGCCAGCAGCTTAGAGGGCAGGGGGACAGATACGCAGTATTTT. Protein sequence: CASSLEGRGTDTQYF.

The CDR3 spells CSIGQFNYGYTF. The CDR3 nucleotides are TGCAGCATTGGACAGTTCAACTATGGCTACACCTTC. The rearrangement joins TRBV29-1 to TRBJ1-2; tentative D call: TRBD1 (6 bases). Trimming shortened V by 8 bases and J by 2 bases, and 12 bases separated the two germline ends. The CDR3 loop spans 12 amino acids. Looked up from germline, CDR1 is SQVTM and CDR2 is ANQGSEA.

The chain combines TRBV27 with TRBJ1-5, with TRBD1 matching 9 bases. V was pared by 6 bases and J by 9 bases, with 12 bases of the junction left unmatched. This CDR3 is built from 15 residues. The germline CDR1 and CDR2 sequences are MNHEY and SMNVEV (reference sequence). The CDR3 coding sequence is TGTGCCAGCAGGCCGGGACAGGGTTTTTTTTCGCCCCAGCATTTT. It yields the protein CASRPGQGFFSPQHF.

This rearrangement joins TRBV29-1 to TRBJ2-3, with D tentatively TRBD2 (5 bases). The V gene lost 1 base and the J gene lost 0 bases, with 8 bases spanning the gap. CDR1 and CDR2 (germline): SQVTM, ANQGSEA. CDR3 length: 14 residues. The CDR3 loop reads CSVEGETSTDTQYF. Here the CDR3 DNA reads TGCAGCGTTGAAGGGGAGACTAGCACAGATACGCAGTATTTT.

V and J are TRBV14 and TRBJ2-2, with D possibly being TRBD2 (5 bases). Germline V gives CDR1 SGHDN, CDR2 FVKESK. CDR3 length: 15 residues. Trimming removed 3 bases from V and 0 bases from J, with 8 bases in between. The CDR3 loop is CASSQGSTNTGELFF. The CDR3 DNA is TGTGCCAGCAGCCAGGGGAGTACGAACACCGGGGAGCTGTTTTTT.

Concerning this clone: Possible read error: a much larger clone is one base away. This chain links TRBV30 with TRBJ2-5; D is uncertain. V lost 2 bases to trimming and J lost 13 bases, with 20 bases between them. This CDR3 comprises 13 residues. Looked up from germline, CDR1 is GTSNPN and CDR2 is SVGIG (reference sequence). The CDR3 coding sequence is TGTGCCTGGAGTATGCCGGCGAAGCCGTTTGCGTACTTC. It yields the protein CAWSMPAKPFAYF.

The chain uses TRBV9 and TRBJ2-3; either TRBD1 or TRBD2 may supply D (5 bases each). Germline-derived CDR1 and CDR2 are SGDLS and YYNGEE. V lost 1 base to trimming and J lost 0 bases, with 12 bases between them. The CDR3 totals 16 residues. As DNA, the CDR3 is TGTGCCAGCAGCGTACGTGGGGACCCGAGCACAGATACGCAGTATTTT. Its translation is CASSVRGDPSTDTQYF. The whole variable domain, filled in from reference TRBV9 and TRBJ2-3, reads DSGVTQTPKHLITATGQRVTLRCSPRSGDLSVYWYQQSLDQGLQFLIQYYNGEERAKGNILERFSAQQFPDLHSELNLSSLELGDSALYFCASSVRGDPSTDTQYFGPGTRLTVL.

This rearrangement joins TRBV28 to TRBJ1-5; tentatively, D is TRBD1 (5 bases). Per the germline V gene, CDR1 is MDHEN and CDR2 is SYDVKM. The CDR3 sequence is 15 residues long. V lost 3 bases to trimming and J lost 4 bases, with 13 bases between them. CDR3 sequence (DNA): TGTGCCAGCAGTTTGGGGCAGAGCTGGAATCAGCCCCAGCATTTT. As protein: CASSLGQSWNQPQHF.

In its sample, this clone was seen once. The J gene is TRBJ2-1, the V gene TRBV9; no clear D. The germline V gene encodes CDR1 SGDLS and CDR2 YYNGEE. The CDR3 is 14 amino acids. V was shortened by 3 bases and J by 5 bases, with 12 bases between the two germline ends. As DNA, the CDR3 is TGTGCCAGCAGCGCGGATGGATTAGACAATGAGCAGTTCTTC. Amino acid sequence: CASSADGLDNEQFF.

The V gene is TRBV29-1, the J gene TRBJ2-2; D is tentatively TRBD1 or TRBD2 (5 bases each). The CDR3 loop spans 15 amino acids. Trimming removed 6 bases at V and 4 bases at J, with 18 bases between. Looked up from germline, CDR1 is SQVTM and CDR2 is ANQGSEA. CDR3 loop: CSVEARGAGTGELFF. The CDR3 DNA reads TGCAGCGTCGAGGCGAGGGGCGCGGGCACCGGGGAGCTGTTTTTT.

This clone has only a few counts. The chain couples TRBV7-8 to TRBJ1-5; the D is unclear. This CDR3 has 13 residues. CDR1 is SGHVS, CDR2 FQNEAQ, per germline. Trimming removed 0 bases at V and 11 bases at J, with 11 bases between. This CDR3 reads CASSLAADRAQHF. The CDR3 DNA is TGTGCCAGCAGCTTAGCGGCCGACCGGGCCCAGCATTTT.

Only one count was recorded for this clone. The J gene is TRBJ1-2, the V gene TRBV19; 12 bases match TRBD1. The CDR3 extends over 17 amino acids. Germline CDR1 reads LNHDA; CDR2 reads SQIVND (reference sequence). V lost 4 bases and J lost 4; bases outside the gene matches: 10. DNA of the CDR3: TGTGCCAGTAGTAACCGGGACAGGGGGCTCTGGAGCTATGGCTACACCTTC. It is translated as CASSNRDRGLWSYGYTF.

This clone was detected once. The gene calls are TRBV28 and TRBJ2-4; 10 bases align to TRBD2. The length of the CDR3 is 20 residues. The V gene end was trimmed by 5 bases and the J gene end by 2 bases; junction bases not matched to a gene: 18. Looked up from germline, CDR1 is MDHEN and CDR2 is SYDVKM. The CDR3 DNA is TGTGCCAGCAGTCCCTGGCTAGCGGGAGTGTTTTTATCCTCCAAAAACATTCAGTACTTC. Translating gives CASSPWLAGVFLSSKNIQYF. The full variable domain, in which reference TRBV28 and TRBJ2-4 provide the parts outside the CDR3, is DVKVTQSSRYLVKRTGEKVFLECVQDMDHENMFWYRQDPGLGLRLIYFSYDVKMKEKGDIPEGYSVSREKKERFSLILESASTNQTSMYLCASSPWLAGVFLSSKNIQYFGAGTRLSVL.